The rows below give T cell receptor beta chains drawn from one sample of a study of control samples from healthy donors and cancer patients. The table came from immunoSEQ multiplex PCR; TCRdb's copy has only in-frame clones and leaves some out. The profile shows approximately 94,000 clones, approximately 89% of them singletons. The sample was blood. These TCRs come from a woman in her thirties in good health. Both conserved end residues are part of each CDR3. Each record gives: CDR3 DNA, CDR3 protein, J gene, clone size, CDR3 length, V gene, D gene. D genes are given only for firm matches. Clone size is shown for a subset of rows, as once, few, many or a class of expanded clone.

DNA: TGTGCCAGCAGCTTAGCTCCTTCTCTTCGGGGGGCGCATGATAGTGGAGCTTTCTTT
CDR3: CASSLAPSLRGAHDSGAFF
J: TRBJ1-1
size: .
length: 19
V: TRBV7-9
D: .

DNA: TGTGCCAGCAGTTTTCATGGTGGCGGGGAGCTGTTTTTT
CDR3: CASSFHGGGELFF
J: TRBJ2-2
size: .
length: 13
V: TRBV12-3/TRBV12-4
D: .

DNA: TGTGCCAGCAGCGTCCGGGCCCGATTACAGGAGCAGTTCTTC
CDR3: CASSVRARLQEQFF
J: TRBJ2-1
size: .
length: 14
V: TRBV9
D: .

DNA: TGTGCCAGCAGCTTTACCAGAGGTTGGGAGGCCCAGTACTTC
CDR3: CASSFTRGWEAQYF
J: TRBJ2-5
size: .
length: 14
V: TRBV11-2
D: .

DNA: TGTGCCAGCAGTTTCCTGACTACAGGGCGCGGATTGGGTGGCTACACCTTC
CDR3: CASSFLTTGRGLGGYTF
J: TRBJ1-2
size: .
length: 17
V: TRBV28
D: .

DNA: TGTGCCAGCAGCGTAGGTGCAGAGAACACTGAAGCTTTCTTT
CDR3: CASSVGAENTEAFF
J: TRBJ1-1
size: .
length: 14
V: TRBV9
D: .

DNA: TGTGCCAGCAGCTCTGTGAGCTCCTACGAGCAGTACTTC
CDR3: CASSSVSSYEQYF
J: TRBJ2-7
size: once
length: 13
V: TRBV7-9
D: .

DNA: TGTGCCAGCACCCACGCCGGGAGCAGGGGCCACGAGCAGTACTTC
CDR3: CASTHAGSRGHEQYF
J: TRBJ2-7
size: .
length: 15
V: TRBV6-5
D: .

DNA: TGTGCCAGCAGCCTTTCCGGGACAGGGCTCTTCTCTGGAAACACCATATATTTT
CDR3: CASSLSGTGLFSGNTIYF
J: TRBJ1-3
size: .
length: 18
V: TRBV14
D: TRBD1

DNA: TGTGCCAGCAGTTTACCCGACTCGAACCTCACCTACGAGCAGTACTTC
CDR3: CASSLPDSNLTYEQYF
J: TRBJ2-7
size: .
length: 16
V: TRBV27
D: .

DNA: TGCGCCAGCAGCCAAGGGCTCCTTGGCAATCAGCCCCAGCATTTT
CDR3: CASSQGLLGNQPQHF
J: TRBJ1-5
size: .
length: 15
V: TRBV4-1
D: .

DNA: TGTGCCAGCTCCGACCTCGGGGGTAACTCTGGAAACACCATATATTTT
CDR3: CASSDLGGNSGNTIYF
J: TRBJ1-3
size: .
length: 16
V: TRBV18
D: .

DNA: TGTGCCAGCAGCCAAGTGAGTGCGGGGTTCTATGGCTACACCTTC
CDR3: CASSQVSAGFYGYTF
J: TRBJ1-2
size: .
length: 15
V: TRBV3-1/TRBV3-2
D: .